This TCR beta chain was sequenced for a study of blood T cell repertoires in COVID-19. In this sample, this clone turned up many times. TCRdb keeps only in-frame clones here, not all; method: immunoSEQ multiplex PCR. The table has around 250,000 clones, 80% to 85% seen once. What was sequenced was PBMCs or T cells enriched from blood (not recorded which). The TCR comes from a man aged 50-60 years who had recovered from COVID-19.

CDR3 sequence reads: CASNQGSNQPQHF. CDR3 sequence (DNA): TGTGCTAGTAATCAGGGGAGCAATCAGCCCCAGCATTTT. The chain combines TRBV12-5 with TRBJ1-5; D perhaps matches TRBD1 (6 bases). The CDR3 sequence is 13 residues long. Trimming cost V 8 bases and J 1 base, with 9 bases left between them. The germline V gene encodes CDR1 LGHNT and CDR2 FRNRAP.